This TCR beta chain appears in the sequencing data of a study of cytomegalovirus exposure and HLA in healthy donors. Primers: 60 Vbeta forward and 13 Jbeta reverse. This table comes from immunoSEQ multiplex PCR, and its TCRdb copy is limited to in-frame clones, with some not included. The sample lists roughly 160,000 clones, about three quarters occurring once. CDR3 length: 13 residues. The germline CDR1 and CDR2 sequences are ENHRY and SYGVKD. A single count supports this clone. Mismatch with germline at one junction end may stem from a read error. Material for sequencing was PBMCs. The TCR originated in a woman aged 45-59 years in good health and CMV-seropositive. The V gene is TRBV10-3, the J gene TRBJ2-5; a possible D gene is TRBD2 (5 bases). The CDR3 DNA reads as TGTGCCATCAGTGAGTACCGGGAAGAGACCCGGTACTTC. Its protein is CAISEYREETRYF.